A single sample is the source of the 27 T cell receptor beta chains below, sequenced in a study of T cell repertoires in ileal Crohn's disease. The assay was immunoSEQ multiplex PCR, and TCRdb's table has in-frame clones only and misses some. The sample gives fewer than 8,000 clones, about two thirds of which show up once; 7.5% to 10% is in the top ten. Sequencing used ileal tissue. These receptors all stem from an adult with Crohn's disease.

The rearrangement joins TRBV30 to TRBJ1-5; unclear D gene. The CDR3 totals 16 residues. CDR1 is GTSNPN and CDR2 is SVGIG in the germline V gene (reference sequence). V was shortened by 0 bases and J by 0 bases, with 12 bases between the two germline ends. This CDR3 reads CAWSVARRRSNQPQHF. The CDR3 DNA follows: TGTGCCTGGAGTGTGGCTAGAAGGCGTAGCAATCAGCCCCAGCATTTT. Looking up the rest from reference TRBV30 and TRBJ1-5 gives the full variable domain: SQTIHQWPATLVQPVGSPLSLECTVEGTSNPNLYWYRQAAGRGLQLLFYSVGIGQISSEVPQNLSASRPQDRQFILSSKKLLLSDSGFYLCAWSVARRRSNQPQHFGDGTRLSIL.

The chain has TRBV2 and TRBJ2-5; D is possibly TRBD1 (6 bases). Germline V lookup: CDR1 SNHLY, CDR2 FYNNEI. Between the trimmed V and J ends, which lost 7 bases and 5 bases, there was a span of 20 bases. The CDR3 consists of 15 residues. CDR3 residues: CASILSGGQLETQYF. Written as DNA, the CDR3 is TGTGCCAGCATCTTATCAGGCGGACAGCTTGAGACCCAGTACTTC. The entire variable domain, with the rest obtained from reference TRBV2 and TRBJ2-5, is as follows: EPEVTQTPSHQVTQMGQEVILRCVPISNHLYFYWYRQILGQKVEFLVSFYNNEISEKSEIFDDQFSVERPDGSNFTLKIRSTKLEDSAMYFCASILSGGQLETQYFGPGTRLLVL.

This clone has only a few counts. V and J are TRBV13 and TRBJ2-1, with TRBD2 identical over 10 bases. The J segment lost 7 bases and the V segment lost 3 bases, leaving 6 bases of the junction unmatched. The CDR3 totals 15 residues. Germline V gene data show CDR1 as PRHDT and CDR2 as FYEKMQ (reference sequence). CDR3 bases: TGTGCCAGCAGCTTCCGGACTAGCGGACCGAATGAGCAGTTCTTC. It yields the protein CASSFRTSGPNEQFF. The variable domain in full, with the rest retrieved from reference TRBV13 and TRBJ2-1, is AAGVIQSPRHLIKEKRETATLKCYPIPRHDTVYWYQQGPGQDPQFLISFYEKMQSDKGSIPDRFSAQQFSDYHSELNMSSLELGDSALYFCASSFRTSGPNEQFFGPGTRLTVL.

V usage is TRBV11-3 and J usage is TRBJ1-1; possibly TRBD1 for D (5 bases). The CDR3 totals 13 residues. The V end lost 3 bases, the J end lost 8 bases, and 13 bases lay between the germline ends. Germline assignment: CDR1 SGHNT and CDR2 YENEEA. CDR3 nucleotides: TGTGCCAGCAGCTTTGCGCAGGGCCTAGAAGCTTTCTTT. Translated: CASSFAQGLEAFF.

This chain links TRBV27 with TRBJ1-1; D is unresolved. The CDR3 spans 13 residues. Between the trimmed V and J ends, which lost 6 bases and 9 bases, there was a span of 17 bases. Looked up from germline, CDR1 is MNHEY and CDR2 is SMNVEV (reference sequence). The CDR3 nucleotides are TGTGCCAGCAGGGAGGGAGTGTGGCTTCAAGCTTTCTTT. It is translated as CASREGVWLQAFF.

This chain uses TRBV6-5 with TRBJ1-2; 7 nucleotides align to TRBD1. This CDR3 spans 14 amino acids. V was pared by 2 bases and J by 4 bases, with 4 bases of the junction left unmatched. Germline values: CDR1 MNHEY, CDR2 SVGAGI. The CDR3 sequence is CASSYVGTAYGYTF. Here the CDR3 DNA reads TGTGCCAGCAGTTACGTCGGGACAGCCTATGGCTACACCTTC.

The chain carries TRBV7-9 and TRBJ1-1; D is perhaps TRBD1 (5 bases). The V and J ends lost 6 bases and 3 bases respectively, with 11 bases between them. Germline values: CDR1 SEHNR, CDR2 FQNEAQ (reference sequence). This CDR3 contains 13 residues. Here the CDR3 reads CASRWGADTEAFF. CDR3 nucleotides: TGTGCCAGCAGGTGGGGCGCGGACACTGAAGCTTTCTTT. The full variable domain, completed using reference TRBV7-9 and TRBJ1-1, is DTGVSQNPRHKITKRGQNVTFRCDPISEHNRLYWYRQTLGQGPEFLTYFQNEAQLEKSRLLSDRFSAERPKGSFSTLEIQRTEQGDSAMYLCASRWGADTEAFFGQGTRLTVV.

This clone has only one observation. This chain connects TRBV4-2 to TRBJ1-6, with 10 bases matching TRBD1. Germline lookup yields CDR1 LGHNA and CDR2 YNFKEQ. Germline trimming cut 4 bases from V and 6 bases from J; bases unmatched to any gene: 12. CDR3 length: 18 amino acids. The CDR3 coding sequence is TGTGCCAGCAGCCGATATATCCGGGACAGGGGCCCTAATTCACCCCTCCACTTT. This codes for CASSRYIRDRGPNSPLHF.

This clone was counted only a few times. The gene calls are TRBV6-1 and TRBJ1-2; 9 bases are shared with TRBD1. The CDR3 contains 14 residues. Germline V gene sequence: CDR1 MNHNS, CDR2 SASEGT. The V gene end was trimmed by 5 bases and the J gene end by 6 bases; junction bases not matched to a gene: 7. CDR3 in DNA: TGTGCCAGCAGTCTCCGGACAGGGGATAATGGCTACACCTTC. Encoded protein: CASSLRTGDNGYTF.

The CDR3 loop is CSVVTGPYGYTF. In DNA, the CDR3 is TGCAGCGTTGTCACAGGCCCCTATGGCTACACCTTC. The chain is built from TRBV29-1 and TRBJ1-2; possibly TRBD1 for D (5 bases). Trimming pared 4 bases from V and 4 bases from J, leaving 10 bases between. Germline CDR1 is SQVTM and CDR2 is ANQGSEA. CDR3 length equals 12 residues.

This chain joins TRBV15 and TRBJ1-5; D perhaps matches TRBD1 (6 bases). Trimming shortened V by 7 bases and J by 7 bases, and 17 bases separated the two germline ends. The CDR3 length is 14 residues. Germline V gene sequence: CDR1 LNHNV, CDR2 YYDKDF (reference sequence). The CDR3 DNA reads TGTGCCACCACCCTGGGGGGGCGCGACCAGCCCCAGCATTTT. Amino acid sequence: CATTLGGRDQPQHF.

This rearrangement joins TRBV18 to TRBJ2-1, with 12 bases that match TRBD2. The CDR3 sequence is 16 residues long. The junction had 8 bases not matched to a gene; V was cut back by 4 bases and J by 7 bases. CDR1 and CDR2 (germline): KGHSH, LQKENI. The CDR3 here is CASSLATSGRVNEQFF. CDR3 DNA: TGTGCCAGCTCACTTGCGACTAGCGGGAGAGTAAATGAGCAGTTCTTC.

The V gene is TRBV15, the J gene TRBJ1-1; 8 bases line up with TRBD1. Germline CDR1 LNHNV, CDR2 YYDKDF (reference sequence). Trimming at V came to 4 bases and at J to 5 bases, leaving 9 bases not matched to a gene. This CDR3 has 15 amino acids. This CDR3 reads CATSTLTQGGTEAFF. DNA for the CDR3: TGTGCCACCAGCACCCTTACACAGGGGGGTACTGAAGCTTTCTTT. The variable domain in full, completed from reference TRBV15 and TRBJ1-1, reads DAMVIQNPRYQVTQFGKPVTLSCSQTLNHNVMYWYQQKSSQAPKLLFHYYDKDFNNEADTPDNFQSRRPNTSFCFLDIRSPGLGDTAMYLCATSTLTQGGTEAFFGQGTRLTVV.

The genes are TRBV6-5 and TRBJ2-7, with 12 bases aligning to TRBD2. V shed 6 bases and J 6 bases; nucleotides not matched to a gene: 6. Germline V gene lookup returns CDR1 MNHEY and CDR2 SVGAGI. This CDR3 is built from 14 residues. This CDR3 reads CASRGGTSGPEQYF. Here the CDR3 DNA reads TGTGCCAGCAGGGGAGGGACTAGCGGGCCCGAGCAGTACTTC.

This chain joins TRBV5-1 and TRBJ1-1, with D unresolved. The germline V gene has CDR1 SGHRS and CDR2 YFSETQ. V lost 3 bases to trimming and J lost 4 bases, with 13 bases between them. The CDR3 extends over 14 amino acids. The chain's CDR3 is CASSSAGSGTEAFF. CDR3 DNA: TGCGCCAGCAGCTCGGCGGGCAGTGGCACTGAAGCTTTCTTT.

The rearrangement links TRBV6-4 to TRBJ2-7; D remains unclear. CDR1 and CDR2 from the germline V gene are MRHNA and SNTAGT. With 4 bases removed from V and 0 bases from J, the gap between germline ends came to 7 bases. The CDR3 has 13 amino acids. In DNA form, the CDR3 reads TGTGCCAGCAGTGCCAGGCCCTCCTACGAGCAGTACTTC. This sequence encodes CASSARPSYEQYF.

The V gene is TRBV30, the J gene TRBJ2-5; perhaps TRBD2 as D (6 bases). Trimming removed 2 bases at V and 5 bases at J, with 15 bases between. The CDR3 contains 14 residues. Germline lookup yields CDR1 GTSNPN and CDR2 SVGIG (reference sequence). CDR3 residues: CAWSRDSLGETQYF. CDR3 DNA: TGTGCCTGGAGTCGGGACTCGTTGGGGGAGACCCAGTACTTC.

The V call is TRBV7-2, the J call TRBJ2-3, with 12 bases fitting TRBD2. V lost 1 base, J lost 4 bases, and 3 bases stayed unmatched. This CDR3 region has 16 residues. Germline CDR1 SGHTA, CDR2 FQGNSA. The CDR3 spells CASSLVASGRADTQYF. In DNA form, the CDR3 reads TGTGCCAGCAGCTTAGTTGCTAGCGGGAGGGCAGATACGCAGTATTTT.

V and J are TRBV27 and TRBJ2-7; a weak D match, TRBD2 (5 bases). Trimming stripped 0 bases from V and 7 bases from J, with 10 bases between. This CDR3 is 13 amino acids long. The germline gives CDR1 MNHEY, CDR2 SMNVEV (reference sequence). The CDR3: CASSLSRSGEQYF. CDR3 coding DNA: TGTGCCAGCAGTTTATCTCGGTCGGGGGAGCAGTACTTC.

The chain uses TRBV6-9 and TRBJ1-5; D gene ambiguous. In germline, CDR1 is MNHGY, CDR2 SVAAGI. Trimming shortened V by 5 bases and J by 5 bases, and 16 bases separated the two germline ends. This CDR3 comprises 15 residues. The CDR3 loop is CASSEAGGPYQPQHF. The CDR3 region has the DNA TGTGCCAGCAGTGAAGCTGGAGGTCCTTATCAGCCCCAGCATTTT.

The chain is built from TRBV7-9 and TRBJ2-7; the D is unclear. V was pared by 4 bases and J by 6 bases, with 13 bases between. Looked up from germline, CDR1 is SEHNR and CDR2 is FQNEAQ (reference sequence). This CDR3 is 13 amino acids long. In nucleotides, the CDR3 is TGTGCCAGCAGCTCGACCGATTACAGCGAGCAGTACTTC. It translates to CASSSTDYSEQYF.

This clone was found a few times. The chain has TRBV5-1 and TRBJ1-1; D is ambiguous. Trimming pared 0 bases from V and 3 bases from J, leaving 9 bases between. This CDR3 has 14 amino acids. CDR1 and CDR2 (germline): SGHRS, YFSETQ. The CDR3 spells CASSLGGWDTEAFF. CDR3 DNA: TGCGCCAGCAGCTTGGGCGGGTGGGACACTGAAGCTTTCTTT.

The rearrangement links TRBV5-4 to TRBJ2-7, with 8 bases that match TRBD2. Germline CDR1 and CDR2: SGHNT and YYREEE (reference sequence). Unmatched junction bases numbered 11, after V lost 4 bases and J lost 5 bases. The CDR3 is made up of 15 amino acids. The CDR3 reads CASSLEAGDGDEQYF. DNA for the CDR3: TGTGCCAGCAGCCTAGAAGCGGGAGATGGGGACGAGCAGTACTTC.

In its sample, this clone was seen a few times. J is TRBJ2-5 and V is TRBV5-1, with D maybe TRBD2 (6 bases). The CDR3 loop spans 13 amino acids. The germline gives CDR1 SGHRS, CDR2 YFSETQ. V shed 9 bases and J shed 7 bases, with 19 bases lying between them. CDR3 DNA sequence: TGCGCCACGAGGAGGGGCTTTGAAGGGACCCAGTACTTC. It translates to CATRRGFEGTQYF.

This rearrangement joins TRBV9 to TRBJ1-1; 7 bases are shared with TRBD1. CDR3 length: 13 residues. Trimming took 4 bases from V and 3 from J; bases not matched to a gene: 3. Per germline, CDR1 SGDLS and CDR2 YYNGEE. The CDR3 nucleotides are TGTGCCAGCAGCAAAGGACAGGACACTGAAGCTTTCTTT. It translates to CASSKGQDTEAFF.

V usage is TRBV7-6 and J usage is TRBJ1-6; D is possibly TRBD1 (6 bases). The V end lost 5 bases, the J end lost 7 bases, and 12 bases lay between the germline ends. The germline CDR1 and CDR2 sequences are SGHVS and FNYEAQ. The CDR3 spans 14 residues. The CDR3 region is CASSQRDTNSPLHF. The CDR3 DNA follows: TGTGCCAGCAGCCAACGGGACACAAATTCACCCCTCCACTTT.

The chain recombines TRBV18 with TRBJ1-2, with D possibly matching TRBD1 (5 bases). Trimming pared 2 bases from V and 6 bases from J, leaving 13 bases between. CDR3 length: 14 amino acids. Per germline, CDR1 KGHSH and CDR2 LQKENI. The CDR3 is CASSPSGPSDGYTF. The CDR3 DNA sequence: TGTGCCAGCTCACCATCGGGACCTAGCGATGGCTACACCTTC.